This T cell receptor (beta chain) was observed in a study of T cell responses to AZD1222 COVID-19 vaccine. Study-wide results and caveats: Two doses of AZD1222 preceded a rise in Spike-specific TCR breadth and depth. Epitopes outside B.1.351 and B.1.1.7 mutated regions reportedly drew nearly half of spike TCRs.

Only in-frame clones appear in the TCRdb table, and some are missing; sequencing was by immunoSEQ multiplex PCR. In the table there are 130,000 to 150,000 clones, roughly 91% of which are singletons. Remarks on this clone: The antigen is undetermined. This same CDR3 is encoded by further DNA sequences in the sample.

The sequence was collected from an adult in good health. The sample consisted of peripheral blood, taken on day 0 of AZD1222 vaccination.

The DNA of the CDR3 is TGCGCCAGCAGCTTGGGACAGGGGGGCGAGCAGTACTTC. It translates to CASSLGQGGEQYF. This sequence joins TRBV5-1 and TRBJ2-7; 9 bases fit TRBD1. Germline CDR1 is SGHRS and CDR2 is YFSETQ. J was trimmed by 6 bases and V by 0 bases; bases with no gene match: 1. The CDR3 is 13 amino acids.